The 15 T cell receptor beta chains given below trace back to one sample, sequenced in a study of blood T cell repertoires in COVID-19. Method: immunoSEQ multiplex PCR; TCRdb's copy keeps in-frame clones and lacks some. Seen here are over 450,000 clones, about 88% observed once, and the top ten hold around 0.95%. Sequences were obtained from peripheral blood. Receptors were obtained from a man aged 18 to 29 with COVID-19, enrolled during active disease.

At least ten counts were recorded for this clone. This chain connects TRBV5-8 to TRBJ2-1; 10 nucleotides agree with TRBD2. CDR1 is SGHTS, CDR2 YDEGEE, per germline. The junction had 15 bases not matched to a gene; V was cut back by 4 bases and J by 5 bases. The CDR3 is 18 residues long. The CDR3 spells CASSPASKLAGINNEQFF. As DNA, the CDR3 is TGTGCCAGCAGCCCGGCAAGTAAACTAGCGGGGATTAACAATGAGCAGTTCTTC.

J is TRBJ2-7 and V is TRBV11-3, with D possibly TRBD1 on 6 matching bases. Germline CDR1 and CDR2: SGHNT and YENEEA. The CDR3 totals 14 residues. Between the trimmed V and J ends, which lost 5 bases and 1 base, there was a span of 12 bases. CDR3 residues: CASSPGGQSYEQYF. CDR3 nucleotides: TGTGCCAGCAGCCCGGGTGGACAGTCCTACGAGCAGTACTTC.

The chain employs TRBV6-2 or TRBV6-3 and TRBJ2-7; D perhaps matches TRBD2 (6 bases). Trimming cost V 4 bases and J 6 bases, with 31 bases left between them. The CDR3 totals 19 residues. From germline, CDR1 is MNHEY and CDR2 SVGEGT. In DNA, the CDR3 is TGTGCCAGCAGTTCGCCAACGTTTTCTTTTCTGGAGGGTTGGCCCGAGCAGTACTTC. Translation gives CASSSPTFSFLEGWPEQYF.

This rearrangement joins TRBV19 to TRBJ1-1; weak D call: TRBD1 (6 bases). There are 16 residues in the CDR3. Germline CDR1 and CDR2: LNHDA and SQIVND (reference sequence). V lost 3 bases and J lost 0, with 14 bases in between. CDR3 DNA: TGTGCCAGTAGTATGGGACACCCGGCCATGAACACTGAAGCTTTCTTT. It is translated as CASSMGHPAMNTEAFF.

This clone occurred once. The rearrangement links TRBV7-8 to TRBJ2-2; D is unresolved. The V end lost 5 bases, the J end lost 1 base, and 5 bases lay between the germline ends. Germline V gives CDR1 SGHVS, CDR2 FQNEAQ. The CDR3 has 13 amino acids. The CDR3 DNA reads TGTGCCAGCAGCCCAGAGAACACCGGGGAGCTGTTTTTT. Translation gives CASSPENTGELFF. Combining the CDR3 with reference TRBV7-8 and TRBJ2-2 gives the whole variable domain GAGVSQSPRYKVAKRGQDVALRCDPISGHVSLFWYQQALGQGPEFLTYFQNEAQLDKSGLPSDRFFAERPEGSVSTLKIQRTQQEDSAVYLCASSPENTGELFFGEGSRLTVL.

This clone was seen only a few times. In the same sample, other DNA sequences code for this CDR3. The chain couples TRBV9 to TRBJ2-1; no definite D call. Looked up from germline, CDR1 is SGDLS and CDR2 is YYNGEE. The CDR3 runs to 13 residues. Trimming removed 1 base at V and 5 bases at J, with 7 bases between. Written as DNA, the CDR3 is TGTGCCAGCAGCGTAAACAGCAACAATGAGCAGTTCTTC. Its protein product is CASSVNSNNEQFF. Filled out from reference TRBV9 and TRBJ2-1, the complete variable domain reads DSGVTQTPKHLITATGQRVTLRCSPRSGDLSVYWYQQSLDQGLQFLIQYYNGEERAKGNILERFSAQQFPDLHSELNLSSLELGDSALYFCASSVNSNNEQFFGPGTRLTVL.

This clone was recorded once. CDR3 in amino acids: CASNDRTGEAYTF. The CDR3 coding sequence is TGTGCCAGTAATGATCGGACAGGGGAGGCCTACACCTTC. The chain is built from TRBV19 and TRBJ1-2, with 9 bases lining up with TRBD1. This CDR3 is built from 13 residues. V lost 7 bases to trimming and J lost 10 bases; unmatched junction nucleotides: 10. CDR1 is LNHDA, CDR2 SQIVND, per germline (reference sequence).

V usage is TRBV19 and J usage is TRBJ1-4, with 8 bases matching TRBD1. The germline V gene encodes CDR1 LNHDA and CDR2 SQIVND (reference sequence). V gave up 9 bases and J gave up 5 bases; unmatched junction bases: 5. The CDR3 length is 13 residues. CDR3 sequence: CASRRTGNEKLFF. CDR3 nucleotide sequence: TGTGCCAGCAGAAGGACAGGGAATGAAAAACTGTTTTTT. The full variable domain, rest sourced from reference TRBV19 and TRBJ1-4, is DGGITQSPKYLFRKEGQNVTLSCEQNLNHDAMYWYRQDPGQGLRLIYYSQIVNDFQKGDIAEGYSVSREKKESFPLTVTSAQKNPTAFYLCASRRTGNEKLFFGSGTQLSVL.

This clone was observed once. The chain links TRBV27 to TRBJ1-5; D is perhaps TRBD1 (5 bases). The germline V and J ends were trimmed by 6 bases and 2 bases, with 14 bases remaining between them. Per germline, CDR1 MNHEY and CDR2 SMNVEV (reference sequence). The CDR3 has 15 residues. The CDR3 sequence: CASRSRGGGNQPQHF. CDR3 sequence (DNA): TGTGCCAGCAGGTCCCGGGGAGGGGGCAATCAGCCCCAGCATTTT.

This clone occurred once. This chain uses TRBV11-2 with TRBJ2-1; 14 bases match TRBD2. In germline, CDR1 is SGHAT, CDR2 FQNNGV. The CDR3 runs 17 residues. The V gene end was trimmed by 4 bases and the J gene end by 7 bases; junction bases not matched to a gene: 9. This chain's CDR3 is CASSSITGTSGRNEQFF. The CDR3 nucleotides are TGTGCCAGCAGCTCAATAACCGGGACTAGCGGGAGAAATGAGCAGTTCTTC.

This chain links TRBV5-5 with TRBJ1-1; D is ambiguous. Germline CDR1 is SGHKS and CDR2 is YYEKEE (reference sequence). The V end was cut by 0 bases, the J end by 0 bases, with 6 bases between. The CDR3 is made up of 14 amino acids. In nucleotides, the CDR3 is TGTGCCAGCAGCTTGGTGGCCTTGAACACTGAAGCTTTCTTT. Amino acids: CASSLVALNTEAFF. Using reference TRBV5-5 and TRBJ1-1 for the parts outside the CDR3, the full variable domain is DAGVTQSPTHLIKTRGQQVTLRCSPISGHKSVSWYQQVLGQGPQFIFQYYEKEERGRGNFPDRFSARQFPNYSSELNVNALLLGDSALYLCASSLVALNTEAFFGQGTRLTVV.

The chain combines TRBV4-2 with TRBJ2-1; tentatively, D is TRBD2 (5 bases). The V end lost 1 base, the J end lost 8 bases, and 15 bases lay between the germline ends. Germline CDR1 reads LGHNA; CDR2 reads YNFKEQ. CDR3 size: 15 residues. CDR3 DNA sequence: TGTGCCAGCAGCCAAGTCGGGGTAGGAGACGATGAGCAGTTCTTC. It yields the protein CASSQVGVGDDEQFF.

CDR3 DNA: TGTGCCAGCAGCTTGGGATCAATCGCAGGTCAAGAGGAGACCCAGTACTTC. Translating gives CASSLGSIAGQEETQYF. V and J are TRBV5-5 and TRBJ2-5, with no clear D. Trimming took off 0 bases at V and 5 bases at J, with 20 bases between the two ends. The CDR3 runs to 17 residues. Germline V lookup: CDR1 SGHKS, CDR2 YYEKEE (reference sequence).

The chain joins TRBV7-9 to TRBJ1-6, with a tentative D call TRBD1 (5 bases). V was pared by 1 base and J by 7 bases, with 8 bases between. The CDR3 contains 14 residues. CDR1 is SEHNR, CDR2 FQNEAQ, per germline (reference sequence). The CDR3, as DNA: TGTGCCAGCAGCTTAGGGGGGGAAAATTCACCCCTCCACTTT. Translation gives CASSLGGENSPLHF.

The gene calls are TRBV5-6 and TRBJ2-7, with 9 bases aligning to TRBD1. Trimming cost V 3 bases and J 6 bases; bases outside gene matches: 7. CDR3 length: 14 amino acids. In germline, CDR1 is SGHDT, CDR2 YYEEEE. The CDR3 here is CASSSRDRVFEQYF. CDR3 coding DNA: TGTGCCAGCAGCTCGAGGGACAGGGTGTTCGAGCAGTACTTC.